The next 14 T cell receptor beta chains were all read from a single sample in a study of beta chain features in type 1 diabetes. Findings and caveats of the study: Moderate but significant shortening of TCRB CDR3s was recorded in all four CD4+ subsets from Type 1 diabetes patients.

Expressed TCRB transcripts got sequenced, as all isolated RNA was reverse transcribed. The protocol was immunoSEQ multiplex PCR, while the TCRdb copy is restricted to in-frame clones and leaves out a portion. The data show about 240,000 clones, around 14% seen once. What these receptors recognize is not known. Sequencing was done on a sample of naive CD4+ T cells from blood. These receptors were taken from a man aged 25-40 years with type 1 diabetes.

The table lists this clone with a few counts. The genes are TRBV5-1 and TRBJ1-1; 8 positions match TRBD1. Germline loops: CDR1 SGHRS, CDR2 YFSETQ. There are 14 residues in the CDR3. The ends lost 3 bases at V and 1 base at J; junction bases unmatched: 2. In DNA form, the CDR3 reads TGCGCCAGCAGCTCGACAGGGGAGAACACTGAAGCTTTCTTT. This gives the protein CASSSTGENTEAFF.

This chain joins TRBV2 and TRBJ2-2; 12 bases align to TRBD2. The trim removed 6 bases at V and 3 bases at J, leaving 5 bases unmatched. The CDR3 has 16 residues. Germline V gene lookup returns CDR1 SNHLY and CDR2 FYNNEI. The CDR3 sequence is CASRPRLAGDTGELFF. The CDR3 nucleotides read TGTGCCAGCAGACCCCGACTAGCGGGAGACACCGGGGAGCTGTTTTTT.

This clone has more than one count but fewer than ten. This specimen includes other DNA sequences encoding the same CDR3. V is TRBV5-1 and J is TRBJ2-1, with D unclear. Trimming shortened V by 0 bases and J by 5 bases, and 3 bases separated the two germline ends. Germline V gene data show CDR1 as SGHRS and CDR2 as YFSETQ. CDR3 length: 12 amino acids. The CDR3 region is CASSLADNEQFF. CDR3 nucleotide sequence: TGCGCCAGCAGCTTGGCGGACAATGAGCAGTTCTTC.

This clone has only a few counts. The V call is TRBV6-6, the J call TRBJ1-1; 9 bases line up with TRBD1. Trimming cost V 5 bases and J 3 bases; bases outside gene matches: 1. CDR1 is MNHNY and CDR2 is SVGAGI in the germline V gene (reference sequence). The CDR3 extends over 13 amino acids. The CDR3 here is CASSRDRDTEAFF. The CDR3 DNA is TGTGCCAGCAGTCGGGACAGGGACACTGAAGCTTTCTTT.

The genes are TRBV25-1 and TRBJ1-4; D is unclear. CDR1 MGHDK and CDR2 SYGVNS come from the germline V gene. V was cut by 3 bases and J by 6 bases, with 11 bases left in between. The CDR3 has 14 residues. CDR3 coding DNA: TGTGCCAGCAGTGATCTGACTAGGGATGAAAAACTGTTTTTT. Translated: CASSDLTRDEKLFF.

V and J are TRBV10-3 and TRBJ2-7; the match to TRBD1 covers 8 bases. CDR1 and CDR2 (germline): ENHRY, SYGVKD. With V trimmed by 6 bases and J by 4 bases, 11 bases remained unmatched. CDR3 length equals 15 residues. Written as DNA, the CDR3 is TGTGCCATCAGCGCCGGACAGGGTAGTAAGTACGAGCAGTACTTC. Its translation is CAISAGQGSKYEQYF.

Only a few counts were recorded for this clone. The chain couples TRBV2 to TRBJ2-7; TRBD2 matches at 10 bases. Germline V gene data show CDR1 as SNHLY and CDR2 as FYNNEI. The junction had 4 bases not matched to a gene; V was cut back by 4 bases and J by 4 bases. This CDR3 spans 14 amino acids. The CDR3 here is CASSGLAGDYEQYF. Here the CDR3 DNA reads TGTGCCAGCAGTGGTCTAGCGGGGGATTACGAGCAGTACTTC.

This clone was seen a few times. The rearrangement uses TRBV5-1 and TRBJ2-7, with TRBD2 matching over 9 bases. The germline CDR1 and CDR2 sequences are SGHRS and YFSETQ. This CDR3 has 15 amino acids. The V segment lost 0 bases and the J segment 5 bases; nucleotides outside the gene matches: 6. The CDR3 DNA reads TGCGCCAGCAGCTTGGGTGCTAGCGGGACCGACGAGCAGTACTTC. Protein sequence: CASSLGASGTDEQYF.

About this clone: Within the sample, other DNA sequences also encode this same CDR3. The chain joins TRBV18 to TRBJ2-7, with 7 nucleotides matching TRBD2. Germline lookup yields CDR1 KGHSH and CDR2 LQKENI. The CDR3 extends over 15 amino acids. V was pared by 2 bases and J by 0 bases, with 4 bases of the junction left unmatched. In DNA, the CDR3 is TGTGCCAGCTCACCAGGGAGGGGAAGCTCCTACGAGCAGTACTTC. Amino acids: CASSPGRGSSYEQYF.

The V call is TRBV20-1, the J call TRBJ1-5; D remains unclear. This CDR3 contains 11 residues. Per the germline V gene, CDR1 is DFQATT and CDR2 is SNEGSKA (reference sequence). The V and J ends lost 6 bases and 11 bases respectively, with 14 bases between them. In DNA form, the CDR3 reads TGCAGTGCCACAGTGTCGGGAGCCCAGCATTTT. The encoded protein is CSATVSGAQHF.

This clone was seen more than once but under ten times. The rearrangement uses TRBV29-1 and TRBJ2-5; the match to TRBD2 covers 9 bases. This CDR3 spans 13 amino acids. The V gene's germline CDR1 is SQVTM and CDR2 ANQGSEA. DNA for the CDR3: TGCACCCCCCGGGTAGCGGGAGAGGAGACCCAGTACTTC. Protein sequence: CTPRVAGEETQYF.

This clone turned up a few times. The chain couples TRBV27 to TRBJ2-3, with 10 bases fitting TRBD2. The CDR3 has 15 residues. The V gene end was trimmed by 5 bases and the J gene end by 1 base; junction bases not matched to a gene: 3. Germline lookup yields CDR1 MNHEY and CDR2 SMNVEV (reference sequence). The CDR3 coding sequence is TGTGCCAGCAGTCCAGGACTAGCGGGCACAGATACGCAGTATTTT. It yields the protein CASSPGLAGTDTQYF.

This clone was counted a few times. One end of the junction does not line up with germline, which may come from a read error. This chain connects TRBV6-1 to TRBJ1-2; D is perhaps TRBD1 (5 bases). This CDR3 spans 12 amino acids. Germline V gives CDR1 MNHNS, CDR2 SASEGT. The CDR3 here is CASTESGFGYTF. The CDR3 DNA reads TGTGCCAGCACTGAATCAGGGTTCGGCTACACCTTC.

This clone was detected only a few times. This chain connects TRBV19 to TRBJ2-7; a possible D gene is TRBD2 (5 bases). The V end lost 9 bases, the J end lost 2 bases, and 14 bases lay between the germline ends. Germline CDR1 is LNHDA and CDR2 is SQIVND (reference sequence). The CDR3 is made up of 13 amino acids. The CDR3 protein is CARTGRAAYEQYF. As DNA, the CDR3 is TGTGCCAGGACGGGAAGGGCAGCCTACGAGCAGTACTTC.